These 29 T cell receptor beta chains share one sample of origin, sequenced in a study of T cell repertoires in cytomegalovirus infection. One entry per CDR3 protein results from TCRdb running MiXCR on the reads. The sample records about 920,000 distinct CDR3 sequences, approximately 31% being singletons. For these TCRs, the target antigens are not known. The specimen comprised cultured CD8+ T cells from PBMCs, sampled from culture after CMV antigen stimulation. The receptor set was obtained from a human donor in good health (CMV status not recorded). Some clones in this sample may be carry-over from other donors' samples.

The chain uses TRBV6-5 and TRBJ2-6; 9 nucleotides align to TRBD1. Trimming at V came to 5 bases and at J to 0 bases, leaving 11 bases not matched to a gene. The CDR3 contains 19 residues. CDR1 is MNHEY and CDR2 is SVGAGI in the germline V gene. The CDR3 region is CASSPRGQGPFSGANVLTF. The CDR3 DNA sequence: TGTGCCAGCAGTCCCAGGGGACAGGGTCCCTTCTCTGGGGCCAACGTCCTGACTTTC.

The V gene is TRBV5-4, the J gene TRBJ2-5, with D uncertain. The CDR3 contains 13 residues. CDR1 SGHNT and CDR2 YYREEE come from the germline V gene (reference sequence). The germline V and J ends were trimmed by 4 bases and 3 bases, with 10 bases remaining between them. The CDR3 DNA reads as TGTGCCAGCAGCGAGGACGATGAAGAGACCCAGTACTTC. As protein: CASSEDDEETQYF.

This chain joins TRBV7-9 and TRBJ2-5; D is unresolved. V lost 1 base and J lost 4, with 7 bases in between. The CDR3 is 13 amino acids. CDR1 and CDR2 (germline): SEHNR, FQNEAQ (reference sequence). Written as DNA, the CDR3 is TGTGCCAGCAGCTTAGAGTGGACAGAGACCCAGTACTTC. Residues: CASSLEWTETQYF.

This clonotype was detected once. The chain has TRBV5-1 and TRBJ2-1; D is undetermined. CDR3 length: 13 residues. The germline V and J ends were trimmed by 5 bases and 2 bases, with 8 bases remaining between them. CDR1 is SGHRS, CDR2 YFSETQ, per germline. As DNA, the CDR3 is TGCGCCAGCAGAATAGATGCCTACAATGAGCAGTTCTTC. Translation: CASRIDAYNEQFF.

J is TRBJ2-5 and V is TRBV29-1; D perhaps matches TRBD2 (5 bases). Germline V lookup: CDR1 SQVTM, CDR2 ANQGSEA. V dropped 3 bases and J dropped 3 bases, with 8 bases sitting between them. This CDR3 spans 12 amino acids. CDR3 region: CSVDPGEETQYF. The CDR3 coding sequence is TGCAGCGTTGATCCCGGGGAAGAGACCCAGTACTTC.

The chain recombines TRBV27 with TRBJ1-6; unclear D gene. Germline CDR1 is MNHEY and CDR2 is SMNVEV (reference sequence). Trimming shortened V by 5 bases and J by 7 bases, and 12 bases separated the two germline ends. This CDR3 region has 14 residues. This CDR3 reads CASSPALGNSPLHF. DNA of the CDR3: TGTGCCAGCAGTCCGGCCCTAGGGAATTCACCCCTCCACTTT.

J is TRBJ2-7 and V is TRBV5-1, with 10 nucleotides matching TRBD1. The CDR3 is 13 residues long. Germline-derived CDR1 and CDR2 are SGHRS and YFSETQ. Trimming took 3 bases from V and 6 from J; bases not matched to a gene: 3. The CDR3: CASSWTGGAEQYV. CDR3 in DNA: TGCGCCAGCAGCTGGACAGGGGGTGCCGAGCAGTACGTC.

For this clonotype: This may come from a read error, since a much larger clone is one base off. V gene TRBV14 combines with J gene TRBJ1-5; possibly TRBD1 for D (5 bases). The CDR3 consists of 14 residues. Germline CDR1 and CDR2: SGHDN and FVKESK. V shed 1 base and J shed 3 bases, with 7 bases lying between them. The CDR3 DNA reads TGTGCCAGCAGCCAAGGGGGGGACAATCAGCCCCAGCATTTT. Translation gives CASSQGGDNQPQHF.

This clonotype was seen a few times. The chain has TRBV6-5 and TRBJ2-5; D is unresolved. The CDR3 covers 16 residues. The germline gives CDR1 MNHEY, CDR2 SVGAGI. Trimming cost V 4 bases and J 4 bases, with 19 bases left between them. CDR3 region: CASSLGQSGERETQYF. The CDR3 DNA is TGTGCCAGCAGTTTAGGGCAAAGTGGCGAACGAGAGACCCAGTACTTC.

On this clonotype: A much larger clone is a single base away; this may be a read error. V is TRBV10-3 and J is TRBJ1-5; 8 nucleotides align to TRBD1. The CDR3 length is 14 residues. Trimming removed 6 bases from V and 2 bases from J; junction bases left unmatched: 3. Germline lookup yields CDR1 ENHRY and CDR2 SYGVKD. The CDR3 DNA reads TGTGCCATCAGCGTGACAGGGGGCAATCAGCCCCAGCATTTT. Protein product: CAISVTGGNQPQHF.

The CDR3 nucleotides are TGTGCCATCAGTGAGGGGAGCAACACCATATATTTT. It translates to CAISEGSNTIYF. The rearrangement links TRBV10-3 to TRBJ1-3; D is ambiguous. Trimming took 2 bases from V and 7 from J, leaving 6 bases between them. Germline-derived CDR1 and CDR2 are ENHRY and SYGVKD. CDR3 size: 12 residues.

This clonotype was counted between two and nine times. V and J are TRBV7-9 and TRBJ2-3, with D possibly matching TRBD2 (6 bases). CDR1 is SEHNR, CDR2 FQNEAQ, per germline (reference sequence). The V end lost 7 bases, the J end lost 5 bases, and 10 bases lay between the germline ends. CDR3 length equals 12 residues. CDR3 loop: CASTPGVDTQYF. The CDR3 DNA reads as TGTGCCAGCACCCCGGGGGTAGATACGCAGTATTTT.

The chain links TRBV12-3 or TRBV12-4 to TRBJ2-5; 9 bases map to TRBD1. CDR3 length equals 15 residues. The trim removed 4 bases at V and 1 base at J, leaving 4 bases unmatched. The CDR3, as DNA: TGTGCCAGCAGTTCGGAGACAGGGGGCCAAGAGACCCAGTACTTC. Its protein is CASSSETGGQETQYF.

This clonotype was counted only a few times. V and J are TRBV12-3 or TRBV12-4 and TRBJ1-1; possible D gene TRBD1, 5 bases. V gave up 7 bases and J gave up 8 bases, with 14 bases separating them. The CDR3 contains 12 residues. The CDR3 spells CASNPGTPEAFF. The CDR3 region has the DNA TGTGCCAGCAATCCCGGGACTCCAGAAGCTTTCTTT.

This clonotype was counted ten times or more. The junction departs from the called germline gene at one end, perhaps through a read error. The chain joins TRBV7-9 to TRBJ2-3; D gene unclear. The germline V gene has CDR1 SEHNR and CDR2 FQNEAQ (reference sequence). This CDR3 comprises 15 residues. This CDR3 is CASSSRARNTNTQYF. CDR3 coding DNA: TGTGCCAGCAGCTCAAGGGCCAGGAACACAAATACGCAGTATTTT.

This clonotype occurred a few times. The genes are TRBV7-6 and TRBJ2-7; TRBD2 agrees at 8 bases. Germline V gene data show CDR1 as SGHVS and CDR2 as FNYEAQ. This CDR3 comprises 14 residues. J was trimmed by 7 bases and V by 1 base; bases with no gene match: 6. CDR3 in DNA: TGTGCCAGCAGCTTAGGGGGCGGGGGGTCGGAGCAGTACTTC. Translated: CASSLGGGGSEQYF.

This clonotype has just a few counts. The J gene is TRBJ2-2, the V gene TRBV7-6; D call uncertain. V lost 5 bases, J lost 0 bases, and 13 bases lay in between. Germline V gene data show CDR1 as SGHVS and CDR2 as FNYEAQ. The CDR3 has 16 amino acids. The CDR3 sequence: CASSPPGRSNTGELFF. The CDR3 nucleotides are TGTGCCAGCAGCCCCCCGGGCAGGTCGAACACCGGGGAGCTGTTTTTT.

This clonotype was seen a few times. The V and J genes are TRBV12-3 or TRBV12-4 and TRBJ1-4, with D possibly being TRBD1 (6 bases). V dropped 6 bases and J dropped 8 bases, with 13 bases sitting between them. The CDR3 loop spans 13 amino acids. The CDR3 spells CASRTAGDEKLFF. CDR3 in DNA: TGTGCCAGCAGGACGGCAGGGGACGAAAAACTGTTTTTT.

CDR3 region: CASSQGYRDTFAFF. The CDR3 nucleotides are TGTGCCAGCAGCCAAGGATACCGGGACACTTTCGCTTTCTTT. The chain has TRBV14 and TRBJ1-1, with TRBD1 as a possible D gene (6 bases). The CDR3 is made up of 14 amino acids. Germline V lookup: CDR1 SGHDN, CDR2 FVKESK. Between the trimmed V and J ends, which lost 1 base and 11 bases, there was a span of 17 bases.

This sequence joins TRBV6-1 and TRBJ1-2; D is unclear. Germline loops: CDR1 MNHNS, CDR2 SASEGT. The V end was cut by 6 bases, the J end by 6 bases, with 14 bases between. The CDR3 sequence is 13 residues long. The CDR3 bases are TGTGCCAGCAGATCGGGGTTACGAGATGGCTACACCTTC. It encodes CASRSGLRDGYTF.

To note about this clonotype: An end of the junction does not agree with germline; a read error may underlie this. In DNA form, the CDR3 reads TGTACCAGCAGCTTGGCCGGAGCAGGGCAGCCCCAGCATTTT. It codes for CTSSLAGAGQPQHF. The gene calls are TRBV5-6 and TRBJ1-5; D might be TRBD1 (5 bases). This CDR3 is built from 14 residues. Germline loops: CDR1 SGHDT, CDR2 YYEEEE.

This clonotype was seen only a few times. V and J are TRBV6-2 or TRBV6-3 and TRBJ1-2; D is uncertain. With 6 bases removed from V and 2 bases from J, the gap between germline ends came to 10 bases. The CDR3 totals 13 residues. CDR1 is MNHEY, CDR2 SVGEGT, per germline. CDR3 in DNA: TGTGCCAGCAGCCCGGTCAGCAACTATGGCTACACCTTC. Translated: CASSPVSNYGYTF.

This clonotype was seen a handful of times. The V call is TRBV20-1, the J call TRBJ1-1; D is uncertain. This CDR3 is built from 11 residues. Trimming removed 0 bases at V and 6 bases at J, with 5 bases between. Per the germline V gene, CDR1 is DFQATT and CDR2 is SNEGSKA (reference sequence). The CDR3 protein is CSAREYPEAFF. CDR3 in DNA: TGCAGTGCTAGAGAGTACCCTGAAGCTTTCTTT.

This clonotype has a handful of counts. The J gene is TRBJ1-5, the V gene TRBV27; no firm D call. Germline CDR1 and CDR2: MNHEY and SMNVEV (reference sequence). Trimming cost V 6 bases and J 4 bases, with 13 bases left between them. The CDR3 runs to 14 residues. The CDR3 DNA reads as TGTGCCAGCAGCCTAACCCGCCCAAATCAGCCCCAGCATTTT. Its translation: CASSLTRPNQPQHF.

The sample holds a few counts of this clonotype. V usage is TRBV6-5 and J usage is TRBJ2-7; 7 bases are a match to TRBD1. CDR3 size: 12 residues. Trimming removed 6 bases from V and 9 bases from J; junction bases left unmatched: 8. The germline V gene has CDR1 MNHEY and CDR2 SVGAGI. CDR3: CASSPDRVRQYV. The CDR3 bases are TGTGCCAGCAGCCCCGACAGGGTAAGGCAGTACGTC.

V usage is TRBV27 and J usage is TRBJ1-2; D might be TRBD1 (6 bases). The CDR3 spans 12 residues. CDR1 is MNHEY, CDR2 SMNVEV, per germline (reference sequence). With 11 bases removed from V and 10 bases from J, the gap between germline ends came to 20 bases. CDR3 nucleotide sequence: TGTGCCTCCCGGAGGGGGTTTCAGGACTACACCTTC. Translating it yields CASRRGFQDYTF.

This clonotype appeared a few times. The chain joins TRBV5-5 to TRBJ1-5; tentatively, D is TRBD1 (5 bases). Germline loops: CDR1 SGHKS, CDR2 YYEKEE (reference sequence). This CDR3 is 15 amino acids long. The germline V and J ends were trimmed by 4 bases and 0 bases, with 11 bases remaining between them. The CDR3 nucleotides are TGTGCCAGCAGCCAGGGAAGTTATAGCAATCAGCCCCAGCATTTT. Protein sequence: CASSQGSYSNQPQHF.

The chain couples TRBV15 to TRBJ2-7; the D is unclear. This CDR3 region has 13 residues. Trimming cost V 1 base and J 9 bases, with 13 bases left between them. Germline lookup yields CDR1 LNHNV and CDR2 YYDKDF (reference sequence). The CDR3 DNA is TGTGCCACCAGCAGAGTTCCCGAGGACGGGCAGTACGTC. This encodes CATSRVPEDGQYV.

V is TRBV6-1 and J is TRBJ1-5; 7 bases align to TRBD1. V dropped 7 bases and J dropped 7; count of bases not matched to a gene: 10. Germline CDR1 and CDR2: MNHNS and SASEGT. This CDR3 has 14 amino acids. Here the CDR3 reads CASKGVTGAQPQHF. The CDR3 region has the DNA TGTGCCAGCAAAGGGGTAACAGGGGCCCAGCCCCAGCATTTT.